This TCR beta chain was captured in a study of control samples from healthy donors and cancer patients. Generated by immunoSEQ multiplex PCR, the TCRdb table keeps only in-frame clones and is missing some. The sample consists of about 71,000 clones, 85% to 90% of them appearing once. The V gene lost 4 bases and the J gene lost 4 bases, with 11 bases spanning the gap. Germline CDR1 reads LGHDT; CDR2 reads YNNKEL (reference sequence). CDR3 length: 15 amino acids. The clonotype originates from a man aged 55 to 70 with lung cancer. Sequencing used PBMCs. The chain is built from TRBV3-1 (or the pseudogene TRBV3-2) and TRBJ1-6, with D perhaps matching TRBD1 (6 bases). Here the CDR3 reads CASSLQDRYNSPLHF. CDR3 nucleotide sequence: TGTGCCAGCAGCCTACAAGACAGGTATAATTCACCCCTCCACTTT.